The present entry profiles one T cell receptor (beta chain) with its context. Its specificity is unknown. This sample was included in a study of CXCR3-negative and CXCR3-positive naive CD8 T cells. General study results and limits: Greater hydrophobicity was found in TRB CDR3s of CXCR3-positive naive cells than of CXCR3-negative naive cells. Naive CXCR3-positive and CXCR3-negative cells shared similar TRBV-TRBJ usage, unlike memory cells. Sequencing showed both naive subsets with comparably high diversity, and memory CD8+ cells much lower.

Germline CDR1 is SGHRS and CDR2 is YFSETQ. The CDR3 is 13 residues long. UMI-labeled 5' RACE yielded the TRB cDNA libraries. TCRdb re-called the 5' RACE reads and shows each CDR3 protein once, DNA omitted. This table holds approximately 4,000 distinct CDR3 sequences. This receptor was taken from a human donor in good health. Some clones in this sample may be carry-over from other donors' samples. Sequencing was performed on naive CXCR3- CD8+ T cells from blood. Subset in this sample: CD45RO-CCR7+CD27+CD95- naive CD8+ T cells lacking CXCR3 (TNR3-). The chain recombines TRBV5-1 with TRBJ1-1; the TCRdb D gene call, TRBD1, has no DNA to confirm it. The CDR3 is CAARQGAGTEAFF. Using reference TRBV5-1 and TRBJ1-1 for the parts outside the CDR3, the full variable domain is KAGVTQTPRYLIKTRGQQVTLSCSPISGHRSVSWYQQTPGQGLQFLFEYFSETQRNKGNFPGRFSGRQFSNSRSEMNVSTLELGDSALYLCAARQGAGTEAFFGQGTRLTVV.